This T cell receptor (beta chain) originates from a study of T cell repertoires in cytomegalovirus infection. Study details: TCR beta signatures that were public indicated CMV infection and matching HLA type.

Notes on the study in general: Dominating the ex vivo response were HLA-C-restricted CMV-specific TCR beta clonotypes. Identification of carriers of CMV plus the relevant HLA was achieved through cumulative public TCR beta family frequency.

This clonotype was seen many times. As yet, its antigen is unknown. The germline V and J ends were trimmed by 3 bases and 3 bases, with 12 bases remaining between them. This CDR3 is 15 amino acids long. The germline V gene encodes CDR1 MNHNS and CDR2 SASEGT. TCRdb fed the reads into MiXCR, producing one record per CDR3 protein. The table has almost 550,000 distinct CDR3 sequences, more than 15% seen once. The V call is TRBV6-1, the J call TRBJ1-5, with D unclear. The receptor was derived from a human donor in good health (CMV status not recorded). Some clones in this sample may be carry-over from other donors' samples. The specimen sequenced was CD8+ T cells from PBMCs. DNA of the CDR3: TGTGCCAGCAGTGAGTGGTACGGCGACAATCAGCCCCAGCATTTT. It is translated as CASSEWYGDNQPQHF.